The clone carrying this TCR beta chain was seen at least ten times. What it binds is not known. These data originate in a study of T cells in Graves' hyperthyroidism and ophthalmopathy. Amplification of TCR beta CDR3 regions used RNA as the template. HTBI primers were the set used in a first-round RT-PCR of the TCR CDR3. TCRdb analysed the multiplex PCR reads with MiXCR anew, one entry per CDR3 protein. The table shows about 640,000 distinct CDR3 sequences, with 13% to 15% occurring only once. Ophthalmopathy patients showed a Clinical Activity Score of at least 3, NOSPECS grade of at least 4 and duration under 3 months. This sample holds PBMCs from 8.5 to 10 ml fresh peripheral blood. Deletions cut 0 bases from V and 5 bases from J, with 14 bases between. The CDR3 runs 16 residues. Germline V lookup: CDR1 MNHEY, CDR2 SMNVEV (reference sequence). Study results and caveats: Blood held most thyroid clonotypes expanded above 0.001 frequency. A model of 13 V-J pairs discriminated ophthalmopathy from stable hyperthyroidism.

The rearrangement joins TRBV27 to TRBJ2-1, with a possible D match to TRBD2 (6 bases). This TCR derives from a woman between 50 and 59 years old with Graves' ophthalmopathy. Sequenced input: blood. For the CDR3, the DNA is TGTGCCAGCAGTTTATCAGAGGGTTGGAGGGACAATGAGCAGTTCTTC. It is translated as CASSLSEGWRDNEQFF.